The 13 T cell receptor beta chains given below trace back to one sample, sequenced in a study of PD-1 blockade in classical Hodgkin lymphoma. Sequencing was performed with immunoSEQ multiplex PCR; in TCRdb, only in-frame clones are kept and a portion is missing. Of roughly 140,000 clones listed, about 78% were seen once; the top ten hold over 7.5%. Each patient relapsed following autologous stem cell transplantation, and prior brentuximab vedotin exposure differed. Sequencing was performed on peripheral blood mononuclear cells (PBMCs), taken before the second cycle of nivolumab. The receptors stem from a human donor with classical Hodgkin lymphoma.

The chain uses TRBV7-2 and TRBJ2-3; TRBD2 agrees at 7 bases. The ends lost 1 base at V and 0 bases at J; junction bases unmatched: 4. The germline CDR1 and CDR2 sequences are SGHTA and FQGNSA. The length of the CDR3 is 16 residues. Here the CDR3 DNA reads TGTGCCAGCAGCTTAGGGGGAGGGACTAGCACAGATACGCAGTATTTT. Translating it yields CASSLGGGTSTDTQYF.

This chain connects TRBV6-4 to TRBJ2-7, with 9 bases fitting TRBD1. The V gene's germline CDR1 is MRHNA and CDR2 SNTAGT. This CDR3 has 16 amino acids. J gave up 2 bases and V 7 bases, and 12 bases lay outside the gene matches. The CDR3 nucleotides are TGTGCCAGCACCACCCGAACAGGGGGCAGGGCCTACGAGCAGTACTTC. Its translation: CASTTRTGGRAYEQYF.

The gene calls are TRBV2 and TRBJ2-3, with D hard to call. The V and J ends lost 9 bases and 0 bases respectively, with 13 bases between them. The germline gives CDR1 SNHLY, CDR2 FYNNEI. The CDR3 consists of 14 residues. CDR3 nucleotides: TGTGCCAGAACCCTTGCGCGAAGCACAGATACGCAGTATTTT. Translation gives CARTLARSTDTQYF.

This clone was counted only a few times. CDR3 sequence reads: CAWKRDRANYGYTF. The CDR3 DNA reads as TGTGCCTGGAAGCGGGACCGAGCTAACTATGGCTACACCTTC. The chain recombines TRBV30 with TRBJ1-2; possibly TRBD1 for D (5 bases). The V gene lost 4 bases and the J gene lost 0 bases, with 12 bases spanning the gap. CDR3 length equals 14 residues. Germline values: CDR1 GTSNPN, CDR2 SVGIG (reference sequence).

The V call is TRBV18, the J call TRBJ2-5; possible D gene TRBD1, 6 bases. V was trimmed by 3 bases and J by 4 bases, leaving 18 bases between them. The germline gives CDR1 KGHSH, CDR2 LQKENI. The CDR3 length is 16 residues. CDR3 sequence reads: CASSPAGPGVRETQYF. CDR3 coding DNA: TGTGCCAGCTCACCCGCAGGGCCAGGGGTCCGAGAGACCCAGTACTTC. The full variable domain, with the rest looked up from reference TRBV18 and TRBJ2-5, is NAGVMQNPRHLVRRRGQEARLRCSPMKGHSHVYWYRQLPEEGLKFMVYLQKENIIDESGMPKERFSAEFPKEGPSILRIQQVVRGDSAAYFCASSPAGPGVRETQYFGPGTRLLVL.

This rearrangement joins TRBV27 to TRBJ1-1; possibly TRBD1 for D (6 bases). Germline V CDR1 and CDR2: MNHEY, SMNVEV (reference sequence). V dropped 1 base and J dropped 0 bases, with 9 bases sitting between them. This CDR3 is 15 amino acids long. CDR3 region: CASSLYAGVNTEAFF. Written as DNA, the CDR3 is TGTGCCAGCAGTTTATACGCAGGGGTGAACACTGAAGCTTTCTTT.

The rearrangement uses TRBV7-9 and TRBJ2-5; unclear D gene. This CDR3 has 12 amino acids. Trimming stripped 5 bases from V and 5 bases from J, with 9 bases between. The germline V gene encodes CDR1 SEHNR and CDR2 FQNEAQ (reference sequence). The CDR3 DNA follows: TGTGCCAGCAGCCGCGGATGGGAGACCCAGTACTTC. It is translated as CASSRGWETQYF.

The rearrangement uses TRBV19 and TRBJ2-7; TRBD1 matches at 11 bases. Per the germline V gene, CDR1 is LNHDA and CDR2 is SQIVND (reference sequence). This CDR3 has 15 amino acids. J lost 3 bases, V lost 1 base, and 2 bases had no gene match. The CDR3 DNA reads as TGTGCCAGTAGTATAGGGACAGGGGGCTTCTACGAGCAGTACTTC. Translated: CASSIGTGGFYEQYF.

The chain joins TRBV30 to TRBJ2-7, with 7 bases that match TRBD1. The CDR3 has 15 amino acids. The ends lost 3 bases at V and 1 base at J; junction bases unmatched: 9. Per germline, CDR1 GTSNPN and CDR2 SVGIG (reference sequence). The chain's CDR3 is CAWSGSRDSSYEQYF. The CDR3 region has the DNA TGTGCCTGGAGCGGATCCAGGGACAGTTCCTACGAGCAGTACTTC.

V gene TRBV19 combines with J gene TRBJ2-4; the D gene is possibly TRBD1 (6 bases). The ends were cut back, 5 bases at V and 0 bases at J, with 11 bases in the middle. Per germline, CDR1 LNHDA and CDR2 SQIVND (reference sequence). The CDR3 consists of 15 residues. The CDR3 sequence is CASSLIGGAKNIQYF. For the CDR3, the DNA is TGTGCCAGTAGTCTTATAGGGGGAGCCAAAAACATTCAGTACTTC.

The DNA for the CDR3 is TGTGCCAGCAGCTCACACACAGGGGGCCAAGAGACCCAGTACTTC. This gives the protein CASSSHTGGQETQYF. This sequence joins TRBV11-3 and TRBJ2-5; TRBD1 agrees at 8 bases. Losses at the gene ends were 4 bases for V and 1 base for J; bases not matched to a gene: 5. This CDR3 is 15 amino acids long. Per germline, CDR1 SGHNT and CDR2 YENEEA.

The count of this clone is one. V usage is TRBV10-3 and J usage is TRBJ2-2; 9 bases fit TRBD1. V dropped 5 bases and J dropped 3; count of bases not matched to a gene: 4. The CDR3 is made up of 15 amino acids. Per germline, CDR1 ENHRY and CDR2 SYGVKD. DNA of the CDR3: TGTGCCATCAGTCGGGACAGGGCGGACACCGGGGAGCTGTTTTTT. Encoded protein: CAISRDRADTGELFF.

V gene TRBV6-6 combines with J gene TRBJ2-2; D gene unclear. CDR1 is MNHNY and CDR2 is SVGAGI in the germline V gene (reference sequence). This CDR3 has 13 amino acids. V was shortened by 0 bases and J by 7 bases, with 6 bases between the two germline ends. CDR3 region: CASSYSTIGELFF. In DNA form, the CDR3 reads TGTGCCAGCAGTTACTCGACCATCGGGGAGCTGTTTTTT.